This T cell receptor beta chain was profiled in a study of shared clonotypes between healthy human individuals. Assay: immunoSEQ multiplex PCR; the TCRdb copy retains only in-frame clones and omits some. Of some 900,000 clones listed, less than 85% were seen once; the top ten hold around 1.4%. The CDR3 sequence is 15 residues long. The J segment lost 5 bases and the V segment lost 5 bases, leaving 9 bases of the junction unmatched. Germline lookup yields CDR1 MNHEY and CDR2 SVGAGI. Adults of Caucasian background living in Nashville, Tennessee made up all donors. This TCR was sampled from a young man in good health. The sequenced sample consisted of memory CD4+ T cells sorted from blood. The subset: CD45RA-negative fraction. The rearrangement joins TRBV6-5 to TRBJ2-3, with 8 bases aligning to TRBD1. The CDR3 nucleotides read TGTGCCAGCAGTCCCCGGGACAGGAGGGGAGATACGCAGTATTTT. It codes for CASSPRDRRGDTQYF.